This passage covers 30 T cell receptor beta chains from one sample sequenced in a study of T cell responses to AZD1222 COVID-19 vaccine. This table comes from immunoSEQ multiplex PCR, and its TCRdb copy is limited to in-frame clones, with some not included. This sample has about 140,000 clones, with about 93% found just once. Material: peripheral blood, obtained on day 0 of AZD1222 vaccination. The receptors here all came from an adult in good health.

The chain uses TRBV11-2 and TRBJ2-1, with TRBD2 matching over 10 bases. The CDR3 contains 16 residues. V trimming: 5 bases; J trimming: 4 bases; junction bases outside the gene matches: 8. Germline CDR1 and CDR2: SGHAT and FQNNGV. The CDR3 reads CASSLISSGRYNEQFF. The DNA of the CDR3 is TGTGCCAGCAGCCTCATTTCTAGCGGGAGATACAATGAGCAGTTCTTC.

This chain uses TRBV7-9 with TRBJ2-3; 13 nucleotides match TRBD2. From germline, CDR1 is SEHNR and CDR2 FQNEAQ (reference sequence). CDR3 size: 15 residues. Germline trimming cut 5 bases from V and 3 bases from J; bases unmatched to any gene: 2. CDR3 bases: TGTGCCAGCAGCCGGACTAGCGGGAGTACAGATACGCAGTATTTT. Its translation is CASSRTSGSTDTQYF.

The chain joins TRBV7-9 to TRBJ2-3; perhaps TRBD2 as D (5 bases). This CDR3 has 19 amino acids. Germline V gene lookup returns CDR1 SEHNR and CDR2 FQNEAQ (reference sequence). Trimming pared 2 bases from V and 0 bases from J, leaving 21 bases between. The CDR3 reads CASSLLSPVVGASTDTQYF. The CDR3 DNA sequence: TGTGCCAGCAGCTTACTCTCCCCGGTCGTGGGAGCTAGCACAGATACGCAGTATTTT.

The rearrangement joins TRBV5-1 to TRBJ1-1, with 7 bases identical to TRBD1. The CDR3 covers 17 residues. The ends lost 4 bases at V and 4 bases at J; junction bases unmatched: 16. Per germline, CDR1 SGHRS and CDR2 YFSETQ. CDR3 coding DNA: TGCGCCAGCAGCGCCTTACAGGGGATCGGGGCGAGCACTGAAGCTTTCTTT. It yields the protein CASSALQGIGASTEAFF.

The genes are TRBV28 and TRBJ2-2; either TRBD1 or TRBD2 may supply D (5 bases each). The CDR3 loop spans 15 amino acids. Germline V CDR1 and CDR2: MDHEN, SYDVKM. Trimming took off 11 bases at V and 4 bases at J, with 20 bases between the two ends. CDR3 DNA: TGTGCCGGCCAATCGGGACCCTCCTTCACCGGGGAGCTGTTTTTT. Translated: CAGQSGPSFTGELFF. The full variable domain, with the rest looked up from reference TRBV28 and TRBJ2-2, is DVKVTQSSRYLVKRTGEKVFLECVQDMDHENMFWYRQDPGLGLRLIYFSYDVKMKEKGDIPEGYSVSREKKERFSLILESASTNQTSMYLCAGQSGPSFTGELFFGEGSRLTVL.

The V call is TRBV5-4, the J call TRBJ2-7; 8 nucleotides line up with TRBD2. V shed 0 bases, J shed 5 bases, and the junction held 4 bases outside the gene matches. Per germline, CDR1 SGHNT and CDR2 YYREEE (reference sequence). CDR3 length: 14 amino acids. The CDR3 DNA sequence: TGTGCCAGCAGCTTGGACGGGAGGGTCCACGAGCAGTACTTC. Its protein is CASSLDGRVHEQYF.

This chain links TRBV7-2 with TRBJ1-2; D uncertain. CDR3 size: 14 residues. Germline V gene sequence: CDR1 SGHTA, CDR2 FQGNSA. V lost 3 bases and J 0 bases, leaving 8 bases between the germline ends. CDR3: CASSFRRSNYGYTF. In DNA, the CDR3 is TGTGCCAGCAGCTTTAGGAGATCTAACTATGGCTACACCTTC.

This chain connects TRBV29-1 to TRBJ2-1, with D hard to call. The CDR3 totals 13 residues. The V end lost 1 base, the J end lost 9 bases, and 13 bases lay between the germline ends. The germline gives CDR1 SQVTM, CDR2 ANQGSEA. In nucleotides, the CDR3 is TGCAGCGTTGAAGGAGGAGTAGTAGGTGAGCAGTTCTTC. Its translation is CSVEGGVVGEQFF.

This chain links TRBV19 with TRBJ1-2; no clear D gene. V lost 6 bases to trimming and J lost 0 bases, with 8 bases between them. Per the germline V gene, CDR1 is LNHDA and CDR2 is SQIVND (reference sequence). CDR3 size: 13 residues. CDR3 protein: CASSPDANYGYTF. The DNA for the CDR3 is TGTGCCAGTAGCCCGGACGCTAACTATGGCTACACCTTC.

This clone was observed a handful of times. The chain combines TRBV27 with TRBJ1-2; 8 bases line up with TRBD1. The V segment lost 6 bases and the J segment 4 bases; nucleotides outside the gene matches: 7. The CDR3 is made up of 14 amino acids. CDR1 and CDR2 (germline): MNHEY, SMNVEV (reference sequence). The CDR3 nucleotides are TGTGCCAGCAGCGGACAGGGAGCCTCCTATGGCTACACCTTC. As protein: CASSGQGASYGYTF.

Here the CDR3 reads CSASAGENQPQHF. The CDR3 bases are TGCAGTGCTAGTGCGGGGGAAAATCAGCCCCAGCATTTT. V and J are TRBV20-1 and TRBJ1-5, with a tentative D call TRBD1 (5 bases). Between the trimmed V and J ends, which lost 3 bases and 4 bases, there was a span of 10 bases. CDR1 is DFQATT, CDR2 SNEGSKA, per germline (reference sequence). This CDR3 has 13 amino acids.

V gene TRBV11-2 combines with J gene TRBJ2-7; D is unclear. The CDR3 consists of 14 residues. V lost 0 bases and J 4 bases, leaving 10 bases between the germline ends. Germline CDR1 reads SGHAT; CDR2 reads FQNNGV. The CDR3 protein is CASSLEVGKYEQYF. The CDR3, as DNA: TGTGCCAGCAGCTTAGAGGTGGGGAAATACGAGCAGTACTTC.

The gene calls are TRBV20-1 and TRBJ2-5, with unresolved D. Germline V gives CDR1 DFQATT, CDR2 SNEGSKA (reference sequence). The V end lost 3 bases, the J end lost 5 bases, and 4 bases lay between the germline ends. This CDR3 comprises 10 residues. CDR3: CSASHETQYF. The CDR3 DNA is TGCAGTGCTAGTCACGAGACCCAGTACTTC.

This clone was counted a single time. The chain couples TRBV7-9 to TRBJ2-1, with 10 bases matching TRBD2. The CDR3 covers 15 residues. CDR1 is SEHNR, CDR2 FQNEAQ, per germline (reference sequence). The V and J ends lost 1 base and 7 bases, in that order; junction bases with no gene match: 4. The CDR3 loop reads CASSLVLAGQNEQFF. The CDR3 region has the DNA TGTGCCAGCAGCTTAGTACTAGCGGGACAGAATGAGCAGTTCTTC. The variable domain in full, with the rest retrieved from reference TRBV7-9 and TRBJ2-1, is DTGVSQNPRHKITKRGQNVTFRCDPISEHNRLYWYRQTLGQGPEFLTYFQNEAQLEKSRLLSDRFSAERPKGSFSTLEIQRTEQGDSAMYLCASSLVLAGQNEQFFGPGTRLTVL.

This chain links TRBV5-4 with TRBJ1-2, with 11 bases fitting TRBD1. CDR3 length: 13 residues. Germline values: CDR1 SGHNT, CDR2 YYREEE (reference sequence). Trimming removed 4 bases from V and 10 bases from J; junction bases left unmatched: 6. The CDR3 loop reads CASSEGQGVLYTF. The CDR3 bases are TGTGCCAGCAGCGAGGGACAGGGGGTACTCTACACCTTC.

This clone was counted a few times. This chain links TRBV5-6 with TRBJ2-6, with unresolved D. Trimming took off 0 bases at V and 0 bases at J, with 10 bases between the two ends. Germline CDR1 and CDR2: SGHDT and YYEEEE. The CDR3 extends over 17 amino acids. Here the CDR3 DNA reads TGTGCCAGCAGCTTGGAGGCGGCGAGCTCTGGGGCCAACGTCCTGACTTTC. Translating it yields CASSLEAASSGANVLTF.

The chain is built from TRBV19 and TRBJ1-4; D unresolved. V lost 7 bases to trimming and J lost 7 bases, with 19 bases between them. Per the germline V gene, CDR1 is LNHDA and CDR2 is SQIVND (reference sequence). The CDR3 covers 15 residues. As DNA, the CDR3 is TGTGCCAGTACCCCTAGTCCCGATCGGGGTGAAAAACTGTTTTTT. Its protein is CASTPSPDRGEKLFF.

The J gene is TRBJ1-2, the V gene TRBV28; 9 nucleotides align to TRBD1. The CDR3 runs 18 residues. Per the germline V gene, CDR1 is MDHEN and CDR2 is SYDVKM. With 2 bases clipped from V and 4 bases from J, the junction kept 14 bases outside the gene matches. In nucleotides, the CDR3 is TGTGCCAGCAGTTTAGAGGGACAGGGTTCCTCGGGGATCTATGGCTACACCTTC. Translated, it gives CASSLEGQGSSGIYGYTF.

The gene calls are TRBV10-3 and TRBJ1-3; tentative D call: TRBD1 (5 bases). The CDR3 is made up of 17 amino acids. Trimming pared 0 bases from V and 2 bases from J, leaving 14 bases between. Germline V lookup: CDR1 ENHRY, CDR2 SYGVKD. CDR3 DNA sequence: TGTGCCATCAGTGAGTCAACCCCCAGGGAGGCTGGAAACACCATATATTTT. Amino acid sequence: CAISESTPREAGNTIYF.

The chain uses TRBV7-3 and TRBJ1-2, with a weak D call TRBD1 (5 bases). Germline V gene sequence: CDR1 SGHTA, CDR2 FQGTGA. This CDR3 comprises 13 residues. V was trimmed by 4 bases and J by 8 bases, leaving 14 bases between them. This CDR3 is CASSSTGGGGYTF. In nucleotides, the CDR3 is TGTGCCAGCAGCTCCACAGGTGGAGGCGGCTACACCTTC.

This sequence joins TRBV6-5 and TRBJ1-1; weak D call: TRBD1 (6 bases). This CDR3 is 15 amino acids long. Trimming shortened V by 0 bases and J by 3 bases, and 11 bases separated the two germline ends. Germline lookup yields CDR1 MNHEY and CDR2 SVGAGI. CDR3 in amino acids: CASSYSGGLYTEAFF. In nucleotides, the CDR3 is TGTGCCAGCAGTTACTCAGGGGGGCTCTACACTGAAGCTTTCTTT.

The gene calls are TRBV18 and TRBJ1-1; tentative D call: TRBD1 (5 bases). CDR3 size: 14 residues. Germline loops: CDR1 KGHSH, CDR2 LQKENI. Deletions cut 3 bases from V and 1 base from J, with 9 bases between. The CDR3 DNA sequence: TGTGCCAGCTCACCGGGACTACAGAACACTGAAGCTTTCTTT. The encoded protein is CASSPGLQNTEAFF.

The V call is TRBV4-1, the J call TRBJ2-7; 7 bases map to TRBD1. V lost 5 bases and J lost 3; bases outside the gene matches: 7. CDR3 length: 14 amino acids. The germline V gene has CDR1 MGHRA and CDR2 YSYEKL. CDR3 protein: CASSYRDRRYEQYF. CDR3 DNA sequence: TGCGCCAGCAGCTACCGGGACAGACGCTACGAGCAGTACTTC.

The chain is built from TRBV3-1 (or the pseudogene TRBV3-2) and TRBJ2-7; 7 bases map to TRBD1. The CDR3 is 15 residues long. V shed 4 bases and J 0 bases; nucleotides not matched to a gene: 6. Germline V gene lookup returns CDR1 LGHDT and CDR2 YNNKEL (reference sequence). Here the CDR3 reads CASSLGQFSSYEQYF. The CDR3 DNA sequence: TGTGCCAGCAGCCTGGGACAGTTCAGCTCCTACGAGCAGTACTTC.

This clone has only a few counts. The chain carries TRBV7-9 and TRBJ1-5; tentatively, D is TRBD1 (5 bases). From germline, CDR1 is SEHNR and CDR2 FQNEAQ (reference sequence). Trimming took 5 bases from V and 1 from J, leaving 12 bases between them. CDR3 size: 15 residues. The CDR3 DNA reads TGTGCCAGCAGCCAGGGATTTGGAAGCAATCAGCCCCAGCATTTT. This encodes CASSQGFGSNQPQHF. The whole variable domain, filled in from reference TRBV7-9 and TRBJ1-5, reads DTGVSQNPRHKITKRGQNVTFRCDPISEHNRLYWYRQTLGQGPEFLTYFQNEAQLEKSRLLSDRFSAERPKGSFSTLEIQRTEQGDSAMYLCASSQGFGSNQPQHFGDGTRLSIL.

The chain recombines TRBV29-1 with TRBJ1-4; maybe TRBD1 (6 bases). CDR3 length equals 13 residues. Trimming removed 4 bases at V and 8 bases at J, with 14 bases between. In germline, CDR1 is SQVTM, CDR2 ANQGSEA. CDR3 sequence (DNA): TGCAGCGTTGGGGACACGATTGGCGAAAAACTGTTTTTT. It specifies CSVGDTIGEKLFF.

V usage is TRBV7-9 and J usage is TRBJ1-2; D not certain. This CDR3 has 13 amino acids. Germline V gene data show CDR1 as SEHNR and CDR2 as FQNEAQ (reference sequence). Trimming pared 5 bases from V and 9 bases from J, leaving 16 bases between. The CDR3 sequence: CASSPSAGYSYTF. The CDR3 DNA sequence: TGTGCCAGCAGCCCCTCAGCCGGGTATAGCTACACCTTC.

This clone has a single count. V gene TRBV6-1 combines with J gene TRBJ2-1, with 9 nucleotides matching TRBD2. V lost 4 bases to trimming and J lost 4 bases; unmatched junction nucleotides: 8. The CDR3 runs to 16 residues. Germline V gives CDR1 MNHNS, CDR2 SASEGT. The CDR3 coding sequence is TGTGCCAGCAGTGGATCGCGGGAGGGCCGATACAATGAGCAGTTCTTC. Residues: CASSGSREGRYNEQFF.

This chain connects TRBV2 to TRBJ1-3; D remains ambiguous. The CDR3 contains 15 residues. Trimming took 5 bases from V and 0 from J, leaving 11 bases between them. Germline values: CDR1 SNHLY, CDR2 FYNNEI. DNA for the CDR3: TGTGCCAGCAGTACAAGACCTAGCTCTGGAAACACCATATATTTT. Translating it yields CASSTRPSSGNTIYF.

This clone was detected only once. The chain uses TRBV7-3 and TRBJ2-6, with 8 bases matching TRBD1. Unmatched junction bases numbered 4, after V lost 2 bases and J lost 1 base. The CDR3 consists of 17 residues. Germline lookup yields CDR1 SGHTA and CDR2 FQGTGA. CDR3 sequence (DNA): TGTGCCAGCAGCTTAGGGCAGGGGGCTTCTGGGGCCAACGTCCTGACTTTC. It yields the protein CASSLGQGASGANVLTF.